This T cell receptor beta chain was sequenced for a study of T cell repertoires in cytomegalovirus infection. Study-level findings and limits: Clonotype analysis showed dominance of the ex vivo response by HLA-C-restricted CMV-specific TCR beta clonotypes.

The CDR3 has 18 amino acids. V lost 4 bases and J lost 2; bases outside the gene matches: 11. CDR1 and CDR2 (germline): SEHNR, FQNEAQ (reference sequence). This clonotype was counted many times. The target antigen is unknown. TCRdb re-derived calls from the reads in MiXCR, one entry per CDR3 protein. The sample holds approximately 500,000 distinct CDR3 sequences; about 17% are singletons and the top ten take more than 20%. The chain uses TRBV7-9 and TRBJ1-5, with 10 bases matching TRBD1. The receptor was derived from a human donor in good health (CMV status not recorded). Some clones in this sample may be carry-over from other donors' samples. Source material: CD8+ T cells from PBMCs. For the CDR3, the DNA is TGTGCCAGCAGCTCATCCCGGGACAGGGGAATGGGCAATCAGCCCCAGCATTTT. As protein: CASSSSRDRGMGNQPQHF.